This TCR beta chain stems from a study of siplizumab effects on memory and regulatory T cells. This clone was recorded a few times. The antigen is undetermined. Some 10^5 TCR templates were measured in each sample. Clones were sequenced by immunoSEQ multiplex PCR, and TCRdb holds only the in-frame ones, with some missing. The repertoire holds 9,000 to 10,000 clones, roughly two fifths seen once, with 8.6% in the top ten. Cocultured for less than seven days at 37°C were the mixed lymphocyte reaction cells. The CDR3 length is 16 residues. The V gene end was trimmed by 3 bases and the J gene end by 3 bases; junction bases not matched to a gene: 7. The germline gives CDR1 MDHEN, CDR2 SYDVKM.

Sequenced material: CFSE-low (dividing) CD4+ T cells sorted from an allogeneic mixed lymphocyte reaction. The origin of this receptor is a human donor in good health; the cells came from an allogeneic mixed lymphocyte reaction. V usage is TRBV28 and J usage is TRBJ1-3; TRBD1 matches at 8 bases. In DNA, the CDR3 is TGTGCCAGCAGTTTTTTCCGGACAGGGATTGGAAACACCATATATTTT. Its translation is CASSFFRTGIGNTIYF. Complete variable domain (other parts from reference TRBV28 and TRBJ1-3): DVKVTQSSRYLVKRTGEKVFLECVQDMDHENMFWYRQDPGLGLRLIYFSYDVKMKEKGDIPEGYSVSREKKERFSLILESASTNQTSMYLCASSFFRTGIGNTIYFGEGSWLTVV.